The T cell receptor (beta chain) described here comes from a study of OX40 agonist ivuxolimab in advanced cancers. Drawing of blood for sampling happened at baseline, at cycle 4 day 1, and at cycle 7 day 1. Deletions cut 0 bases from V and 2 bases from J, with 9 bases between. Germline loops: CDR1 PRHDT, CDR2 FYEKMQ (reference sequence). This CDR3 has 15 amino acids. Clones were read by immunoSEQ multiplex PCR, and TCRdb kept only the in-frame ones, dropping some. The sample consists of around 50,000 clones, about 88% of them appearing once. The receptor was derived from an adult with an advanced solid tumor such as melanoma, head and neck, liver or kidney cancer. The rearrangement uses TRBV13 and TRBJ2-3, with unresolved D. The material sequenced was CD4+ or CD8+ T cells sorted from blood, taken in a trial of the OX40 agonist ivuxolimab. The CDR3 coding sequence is TGTGCCAGCAGCTTAGGACTCTCTCTCACAGATACGCAGTATTTT. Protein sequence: CASSLGLSLTDTQYF. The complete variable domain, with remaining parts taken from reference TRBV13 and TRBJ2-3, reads AAGVIQSPRHLIKEKRETATLKCYPIPRHDTVYWYQQGPGQDPQFLISFYEKMQSDKGSIPDRFSAQQFSDYHSELNMSSLELGDSALYFCASSLGLSLTDTQYFGPGTRLTVL.